The rows below give T cell receptor beta chains drawn from one sample of a study of technical replicates of blood from a handful of donors. Here immunoSEQ multiplex PCR was the method, and the copy in TCRdb shows in-frame clones only, minus some. The sample contains tens of thousands of clones, around 90% of which appear only once. The sample consisted of T cells isolated from PBMCs. These TCRs come from a human donor in good health. Both conserved end residues are part of each CDR3. A D gene is named only where the DNA matches it firmly. Clone size is given for some rows only: seen once, a few or many times, or a class if the clone is expanded.

TRBV10-2,TRBD2,TRBJ2-7,NA,TGCGCCAGCGTGGGACTAGCGGGCGACGAGCAGTACTTC,CASVGLAGDEQYF
TRBV19,NA,TRBJ1-1,NA,TGTGCCAGTTGGTCGTGGCAGGCGGGCACTGAAGCTTTCTTT,CASWSWQAGTEAFF
TRBV10-3,TRBD2,TRBJ2-3,NA,TGTGCCATCAGTCTAGCGGGTGGCACAGATACGCAGTATTTT,CAISLAGGTDTQYF
TRBV11-2,NA,TRBJ2-7,NA,TGTGCCAGCAGCTTAACTCACGAGCAGTACTTC,CASSLTHEQYF
TRBV5-1,NA,TRBJ2-7,NA,TGCGCCAGCAGCTTGGTGACCCAGGGGATGCGCTACGAGCAGTACTTC,CASSLVTQGMRYEQYF
TRBV4-1,TRBD2,TRBJ2-1,NA,TGCGCCAGCAGCCCACGGACTAGCGGGACTCCCTACAATGAGCAGTTCTTC,CASSPRTSGTPYNEQFF
TRBV9,TRBD2,TRBJ2-3,NA,TGTGCCAGCAGCGTCGGGGGGGAAGATACGCAGTATTTT,CASSVGGEDTQYF
TRBV13,TRBD1,TRBJ1-1,NA,TGTGCCAGCAGCATCGGACAGGGGATAGAAGCTTTCTTT,CASSIGQGIEAFF
TRBV5-1,NA,TRBJ1-1,NA,TGCGCCAGCAGCTTGGCCGGGACATCGAGCACTGAAGCTTTCTTT,CASSLAGTSSTEAFF
TRBV20-1,NA,TRBJ1-1,NA,TGCAGTGCTAGGCTAGCGGCTGAAGCTTTCTTT,CSARLAAEAFF
TRBV27,TRBD2,TRBJ2-1,NA,TGTGCCACGCACACTAGCGGGACATACAATGAGCAGTTCTTC,CATHTSGTYNEQFF
TRBV28,TRBD2,TRBJ2-3,NA,TGTGCCAGCTTAACTTCGGCGGGAGGTTACACAGATACGCAGTATTTT,CASLTSAGGYTDTQYF
TRBV7-9,TRBD1,TRBJ2-7,NA,TGTGCCAGCAGCATCAGAAGGGACAGGGCCCCCTCCTACGAGCAGTACTTC,CASSIRRDRAPSYEQYF
TRBV28,TRBD2,TRBJ2-7,once,TGTGCCAGCAGATCCCGCGGGGGGTCCTACGAGCAGTACTTC,CASRSRGGSYEQYF
TRBV7-6,TRBD1,TRBJ2-7,few,TGTGCCAGCAGCTTAGTGACAGGGGGCGCGTACGAGCAGTACTTC,CASSLVTGGAYEQYF
TRBV7-9,NA,TRBJ1-4,once,TGTGCCAGCAGCCCCGGTGAAAAACTGTTTTTT,CASSPGEKLFF
TRBV5-1,NA,TRBJ2-7,NA,TGCGCCAGCAGCTTGGAATACCAGGGTGGAGCCTACGAGCAGTACTTC,CASSLEYQGGAYEQYF
TRBV6-6,TRBD1,TRBJ1-1,NA,TGTGCCAGCAGTTACAGGGACAGGGCCACTGAAGCTTTCTTT,CASSYRDRATEAFF
TRBV27,NA,TRBJ1-1,NA,TGTGCCAGCAGTTTGGACTTTGCGAACACTGAAGCTTTCTTT,CASSLDFANTEAFF
TRBV30,NA,TRBJ1-4,NA,TGTGCCTGGAGTGACCAGATTTTCCGAAATGAAAAACTGTTTTTT,CAWSDQIFRNEKLFF
TRBV25-1,TRBD1,TRBJ1-2,NA,TGTGCCAGCAGTTTCCCCGGGACAGGGGCTAACTATGGCTACACCTTC,CASSFPGTGANYGYTF
TRBV28,TRBD1,TRBJ2-7,NA,TGTGCCAGCAGTTGGGACAGGGGGGATGAGCAGTACTTC,CASSWDRGDEQYF
TRBV19,NA,TRBJ1-4,NA,TGTGCCAGTAGTATTAATGCAGCAACTAATGAAAAACTGTTTTTT,CASSINAATNEKLFF
TRBV2,TRBD2,TRBJ2-1,NA,TGTGCCAGTCCCTCGGGGCAGCGGGACTATGAGCAGTTCTTC,CASPSGQRDYEQFF
TRBV19,TRBD1,TRBJ1-4,once,TGTGCCAGTCACCTGGGACAGGGATCGTCAAAACTGTTTTTT,CASHLGQGSSKLFF
TRBV12-5,NA,TRBJ2-3,once,TGTGCTAGTGGTTTGGTATTGGAACAGAGCACAGATACGCAGTATTTT,CASGLVLEQSTDTQYF
TRBV6-5,NA,TRBJ2-7,NA,TGTGCCAGCAGTTATCCTAGGGGGGAGCAGTACTTC,CASSYPRGEQYF
TRBV11-2,NA,TRBJ2-1,NA,TGTGCCAGCAGCTTAGTACTATTCAATGAGCAGTTCTTC,CASSLVLFNEQFF
TRBV5-1,TRBD1,TRBJ1-2,NA,TGCGCCAGCAGCTTGTTGGCAGGGGGCGATGGCTACACCTTC,CASSLLAGGDGYTF
TRBV6-1,NA,TRBJ1-3,NA,TGTGCCAGTCTAGGTTCAGGAAACACCATATATTTT,CASLGSGNTIYF
TRBV28,TRBD1,TRBJ2-3,once,TGTGCCAGCAGTTTATCCTATAGGGGACAGGGGTACACAGATACGCAGTATTTT,CASSLSYRGQGYTDTQYF
TRBV4-2,NA,TRBJ2-4,NA,TGTGCCAGCAGCCAAGACAGGGTCTCTAGAAACATTCAGTACTTC,CASSQDRVSRNIQYF
TRBV7-2,NA,TRBJ1-2,NA,TGTGCCAGCGCGAATGCCAGGGCACACCGTGGCTACACCTTC,CASANARAHRGYTF
TRBV27,NA,TRBJ2-1,once,TGTGCCAGCAGTTTATCGATCGGCAATGAGCAGTTCTTC,CASSLSIGNEQFF
TRBV10-1,TRBD1,TRBJ2-7,few,TGCGCCAGCAGTGGCGACAGGGCGGGCTACGAGCAGTACTTC,CASSGDRAGYEQYF
TRBV27,TRBD1,TRBJ2-1,NA,TGTGCCAGCAGTCCTCCGGGACAGGGGTTCAATGAGCAGTTCTTC,CASSPPGQGFNEQFF
TRBV5-4,TRBD1,TRBJ2-7,NA,TGTGCCAGCAGCTTGGTTTTGTACGGGACAGCCAGCTCCTACGAGCAGTACTTC,CASSLVLYGTASSYEQYF
TRBV29-1,TRBD2,TRBJ2-1,NA,TGCAGCGTTTGGACTAGCGGGACGCAAGGTGGGAATGAGCAGTTCTTC,CSVWTSGTQGGNEQFF
TRBV5-1,NA,TRBJ2-7,NA,TGCGCCAGCAGCTTGGATATGGGGGGTTCCGCTTACGAGCAGTACTTC,CASSLDMGGSAYEQYF
TRBV19,NA,TRBJ2-3,NA,TGTGCCAGTAGTATAGGTTTCAGGACTACAGATACGCAGTATTTT,CASSIGFRTTDTQYF
TRBV7-6,TRBD1,TRBJ1-1,NA,TGTGCCAGCAGCGCGGGACAGGGTCACACTGAAGCTTTCTTT,CASSAGQGHTEAFF
TRBV6-5,NA,TRBJ1-1,NA,TGTGCCAGCAGTTCCTCGACGGGGGGGAGAACTGAAGCTTTCTTT,CASSSSTGGRTEAFF
TRBV21-1,NA,TRBJ2-3,NA,TGTGCCAGCAGCACCCCTCCGGAACAGCAGATAAACACAGATACGCAGTATTTT,CASSTPPEQQINTDTQYF
TRBV2,NA,TRBJ2-7,few,TGTGCCAGCAGCCGGGAGCGGTACGAGCAGTACTTC,CASSRERYEQYF
TRBV14,NA,TRBJ1-1,NA,TGTGCCAGCAGCCAATTCGGGCCGGGGATGGGAGCTTTCTTT,CASSQFGPGMGAFF
TRBV7-8,NA,TRBJ1-1,NA,TGTGCCAGCAGCCCAGATCGGGTTCGGACAAAAGAAGCTTTCTTT,CASSPDRVRTKEAFF